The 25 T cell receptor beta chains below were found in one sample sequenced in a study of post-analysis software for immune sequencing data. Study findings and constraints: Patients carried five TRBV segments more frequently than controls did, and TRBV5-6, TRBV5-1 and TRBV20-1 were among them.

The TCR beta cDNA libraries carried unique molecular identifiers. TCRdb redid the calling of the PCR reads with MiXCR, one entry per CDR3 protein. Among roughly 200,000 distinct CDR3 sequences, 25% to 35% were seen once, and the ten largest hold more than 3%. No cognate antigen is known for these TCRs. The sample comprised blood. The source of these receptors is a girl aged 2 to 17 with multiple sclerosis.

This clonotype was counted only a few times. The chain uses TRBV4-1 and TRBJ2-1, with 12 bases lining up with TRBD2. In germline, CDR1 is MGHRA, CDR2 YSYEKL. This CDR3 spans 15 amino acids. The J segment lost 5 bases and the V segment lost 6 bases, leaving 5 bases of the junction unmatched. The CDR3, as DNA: TGCGCCAGCAGATCTAGCGGGGGGGCCCACAATGAGCAGTTCTTC. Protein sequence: CASRSSGGAHNEQFF.

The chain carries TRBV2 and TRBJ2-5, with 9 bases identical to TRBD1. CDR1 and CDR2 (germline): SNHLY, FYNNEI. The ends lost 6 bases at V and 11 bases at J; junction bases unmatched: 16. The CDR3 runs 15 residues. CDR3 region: CASSAGTGTLDEQYF. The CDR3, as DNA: TGTGCCAGCAGCGCCGGGACAGGGACACTTGATGAGCAGTACTTC.

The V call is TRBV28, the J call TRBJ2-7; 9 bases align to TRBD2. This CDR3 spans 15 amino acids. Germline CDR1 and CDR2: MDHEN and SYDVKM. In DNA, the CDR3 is TGTGCTACCTTAGCGGGAGCCGAAAACTACAATGAGCAGTACTTC. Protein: CATLAGAENYNEQYF.

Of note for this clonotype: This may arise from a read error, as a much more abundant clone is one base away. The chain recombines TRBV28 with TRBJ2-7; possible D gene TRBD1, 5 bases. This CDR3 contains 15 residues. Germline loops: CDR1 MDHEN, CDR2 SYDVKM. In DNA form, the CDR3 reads TGTACCAGCAGTCCAGGGTTAGTGAGCCTCTACGAGCAGTACTTC. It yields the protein CTSSPGLVSLYEQYF.

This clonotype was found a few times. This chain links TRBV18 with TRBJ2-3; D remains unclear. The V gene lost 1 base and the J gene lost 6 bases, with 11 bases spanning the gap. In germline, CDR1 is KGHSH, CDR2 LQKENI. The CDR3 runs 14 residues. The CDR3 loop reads CASSPRYGLDTQYF. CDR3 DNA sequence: TGTGCCAGCTCACCACGCTACGGATTGGATACGCAGTATTTT.

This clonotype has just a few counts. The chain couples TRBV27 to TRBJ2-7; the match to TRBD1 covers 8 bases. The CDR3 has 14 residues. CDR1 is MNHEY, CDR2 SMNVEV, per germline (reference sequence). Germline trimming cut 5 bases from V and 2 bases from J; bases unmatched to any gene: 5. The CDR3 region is CASSPGQETYEQYF. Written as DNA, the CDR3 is TGTGCCAGCAGTCCGGGACAGGAGACCTACGAGCAGTACTTC.

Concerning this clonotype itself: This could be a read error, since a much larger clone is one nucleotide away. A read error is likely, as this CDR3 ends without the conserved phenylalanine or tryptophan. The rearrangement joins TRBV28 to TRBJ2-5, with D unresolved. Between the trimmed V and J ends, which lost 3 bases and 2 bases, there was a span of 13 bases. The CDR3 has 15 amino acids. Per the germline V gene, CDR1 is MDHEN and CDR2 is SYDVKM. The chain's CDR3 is CASSFGLEGQETQYS. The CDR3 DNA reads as TGTGCCAGCAGTTTCGGCCTCGAAGGGCAAGAGACCCAGTACTCC.

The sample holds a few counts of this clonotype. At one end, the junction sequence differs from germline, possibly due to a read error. The CDR3 here is CASREGSLGTQYF. CDR3 sequence (DNA): TGTGCCAGCAGGGAAGGATCCCTGGGGACCCAGTACTTC. This rearrangement joins TRBV6-1 to TRBJ2-7; D not certain. The DNA end is a closer match to TRBJ2-5, so the J assignment may be wrong. This CDR3 is 13 amino acids long. Germline assignment: CDR1 MNHNS and CDR2 SASEGT.

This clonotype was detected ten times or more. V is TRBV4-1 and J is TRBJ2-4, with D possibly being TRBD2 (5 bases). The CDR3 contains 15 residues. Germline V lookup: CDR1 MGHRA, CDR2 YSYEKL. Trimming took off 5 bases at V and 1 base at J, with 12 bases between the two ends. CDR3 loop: CASSTLRGAKNIQYF. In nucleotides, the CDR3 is TGCGCCAGCAGCACACTTCGGGGTGCCAAAAACATTCAGTACTTC.

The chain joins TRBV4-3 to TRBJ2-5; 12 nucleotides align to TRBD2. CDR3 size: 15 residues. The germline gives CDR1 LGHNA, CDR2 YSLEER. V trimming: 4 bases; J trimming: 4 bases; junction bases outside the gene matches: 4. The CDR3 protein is CASSLTSGRGETQYF. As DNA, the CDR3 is TGCGCCAGCAGCCTGACTAGCGGGAGAGGAGAGACCCAGTACTTC.

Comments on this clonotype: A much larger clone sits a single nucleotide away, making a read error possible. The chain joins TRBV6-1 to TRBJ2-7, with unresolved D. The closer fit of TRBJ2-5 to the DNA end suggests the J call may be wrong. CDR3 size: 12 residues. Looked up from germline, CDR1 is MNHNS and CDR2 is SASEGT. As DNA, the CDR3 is TGTGCCAGCAGTGAAGCGGGGGAGACCCAGTACTTC. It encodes CASSEAGETQYF.

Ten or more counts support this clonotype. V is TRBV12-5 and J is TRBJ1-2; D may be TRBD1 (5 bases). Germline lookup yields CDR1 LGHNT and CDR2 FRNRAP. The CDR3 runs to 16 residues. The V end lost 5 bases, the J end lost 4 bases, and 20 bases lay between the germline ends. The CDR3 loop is CASGLTDRDGCYGYTF. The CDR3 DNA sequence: TGTGCTAGTGGTCTGACCGACCGGGACGGGTGCTATGGCTACACCTTC.

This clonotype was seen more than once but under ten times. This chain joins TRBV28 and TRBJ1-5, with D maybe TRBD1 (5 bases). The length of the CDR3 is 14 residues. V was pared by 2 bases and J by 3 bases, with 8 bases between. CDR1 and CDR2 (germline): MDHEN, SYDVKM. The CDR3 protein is CASSLRTPNQPQHF. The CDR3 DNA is TGTGCCAGCAGTTTACGGACACCCAATCAGCCCCAGCATTTT.

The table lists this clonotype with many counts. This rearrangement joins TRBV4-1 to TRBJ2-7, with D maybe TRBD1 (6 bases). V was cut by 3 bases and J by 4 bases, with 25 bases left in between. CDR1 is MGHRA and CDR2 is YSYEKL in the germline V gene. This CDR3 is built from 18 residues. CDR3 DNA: TGCGCCAGCAGCCAGCCTTCCGCAGGGGCCGGGATTTTATACGAGCAGTACTTC. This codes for CASSQPSAGAGILYEQYF.

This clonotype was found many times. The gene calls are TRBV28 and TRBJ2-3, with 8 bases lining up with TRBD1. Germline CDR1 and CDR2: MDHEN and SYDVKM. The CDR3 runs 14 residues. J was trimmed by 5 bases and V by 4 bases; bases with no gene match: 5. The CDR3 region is CASSWQGAGDTQYF. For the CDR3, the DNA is TGTGCCAGCAGTTGGCAGGGGGCGGGAGATACGCAGTATTTT. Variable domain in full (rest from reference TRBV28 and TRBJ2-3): DVKVTQSSRYLVKRTGEKVFLECVQDMDHENMFWYRQDPGLGLRLIYFSYDVKMKEKGDIPEGYSVSREKKERFSLILESASTNQTSMYLCASSWQGAGDTQYFGPGTRLTVL.

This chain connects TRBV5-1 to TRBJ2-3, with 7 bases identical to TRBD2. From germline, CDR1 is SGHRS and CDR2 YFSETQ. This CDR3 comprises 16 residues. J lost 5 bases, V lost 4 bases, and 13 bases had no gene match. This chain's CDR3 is CASSPSGIAGIDTQYF. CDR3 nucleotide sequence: TGCGCCAGCAGCCCCAGTGGGATAGCGGGCATAGATACGCAGTATTTT.

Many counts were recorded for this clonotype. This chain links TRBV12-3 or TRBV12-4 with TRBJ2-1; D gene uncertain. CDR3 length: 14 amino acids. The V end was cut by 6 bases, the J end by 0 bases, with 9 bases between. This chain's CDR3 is CASSYSSSYNEQFF. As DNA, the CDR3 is TGTGCCAGCAGCTACTCGAGCTCCTACAATGAGCAGTTCTTC.

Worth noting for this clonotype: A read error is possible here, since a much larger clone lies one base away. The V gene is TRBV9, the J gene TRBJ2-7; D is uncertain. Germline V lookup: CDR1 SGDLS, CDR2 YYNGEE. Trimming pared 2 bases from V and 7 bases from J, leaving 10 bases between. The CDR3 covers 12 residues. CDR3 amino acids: CASSVGYNEQYF. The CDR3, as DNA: TGTGCCAGCAGCGTCGGGTACAATGAGCAGTACTTC.

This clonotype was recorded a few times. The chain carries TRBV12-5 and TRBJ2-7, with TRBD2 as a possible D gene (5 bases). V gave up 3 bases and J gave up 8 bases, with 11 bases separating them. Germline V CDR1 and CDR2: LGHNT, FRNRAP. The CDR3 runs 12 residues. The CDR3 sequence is CASGFETGKQYF. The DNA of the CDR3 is TGTGCTAGTGGTTTCGAGACGGGGAAGCAGTACTTC.

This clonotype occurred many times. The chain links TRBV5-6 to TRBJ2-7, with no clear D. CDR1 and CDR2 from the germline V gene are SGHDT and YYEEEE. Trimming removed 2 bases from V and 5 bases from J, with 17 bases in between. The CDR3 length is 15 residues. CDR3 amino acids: CASSFFSSFGDEQYF. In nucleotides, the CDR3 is TGTGCCAGCAGCTTTTTCTCAAGCTTCGGCGACGAGCAGTACTTC.

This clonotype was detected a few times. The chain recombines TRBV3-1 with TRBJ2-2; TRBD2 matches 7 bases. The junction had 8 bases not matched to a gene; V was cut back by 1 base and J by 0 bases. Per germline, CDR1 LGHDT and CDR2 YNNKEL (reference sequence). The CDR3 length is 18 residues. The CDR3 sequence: CASSQGARGTSNTGELFF. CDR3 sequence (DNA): TGTGCCAGCAGCCAAGGGGCGCGGGGGACCTCGAACACCGGGGAGCTGTTTTTT.

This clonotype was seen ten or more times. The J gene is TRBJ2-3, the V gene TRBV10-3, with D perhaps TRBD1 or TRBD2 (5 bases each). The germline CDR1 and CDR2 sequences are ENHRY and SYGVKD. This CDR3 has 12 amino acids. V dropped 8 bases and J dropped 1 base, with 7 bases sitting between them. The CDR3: CAIGTRTDTQYF. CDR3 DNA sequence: TGTGCCATCGGGACCCGCACAGATACGCAGTATTTT.

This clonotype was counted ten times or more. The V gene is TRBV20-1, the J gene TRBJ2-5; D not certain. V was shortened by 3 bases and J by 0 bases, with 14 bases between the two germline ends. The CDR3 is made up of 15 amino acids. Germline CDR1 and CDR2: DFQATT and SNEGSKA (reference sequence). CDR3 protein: CSARSPWGHQETQYF. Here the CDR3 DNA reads TGCAGTGCTAGGTCCCCTTGGGGTCACCAAGAGACCCAGTACTTC.

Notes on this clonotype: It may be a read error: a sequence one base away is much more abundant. Here the CDR3 DNA reads TGTGCCAACAGCCCAACATCAGATACGCAGTATTTT. Amino acids: CANSPTSDTQYF. The rearrangement links TRBV4-2 to TRBJ2-3; D remains ambiguous. The CDR3 loop spans 12 amino acids. The germline CDR1 and CDR2 sequences are LGHNA and YNFKEQ.

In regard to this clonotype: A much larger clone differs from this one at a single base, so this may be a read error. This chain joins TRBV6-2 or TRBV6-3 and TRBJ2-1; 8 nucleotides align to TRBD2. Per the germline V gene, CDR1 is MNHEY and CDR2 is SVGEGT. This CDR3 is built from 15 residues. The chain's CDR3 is CASSWGGGKYNERFF. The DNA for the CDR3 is TGTGCCAGCAGTTGGGGCGGGGGGAAGTACAATGAGCGGTTCTTC.